The 32 T cell receptor beta chains in this list originate from one sample, sequenced in a study of T cells after yellow fever vaccination. A single record per CDR3 protein comes from TCRdb applying MiXCR to the 5' RACE reads. The profile shows roughly 160,000 distinct CDR3 sequences, around 7.2% of them singletons. The sequences come from CD4+ T cells sorted from PBMCs, collected less than 6 days after the first yellow fever vaccination. The receptors here all came from a man aged 18-30 years who received the YFV17D yellow fever vaccine.

This clonotype has more than one count but fewer than ten. The chain is built from TRBV20-1 and TRBJ1-5; a weak D match, TRBD1 (6 bases). The CDR3 covers 13 residues. Germline V gene data show CDR1 as DFQATT and CDR2 as SNEGSKA (reference sequence). Between the trimmed V and J ends, which lost 7 bases and 3 bases, there was a span of 13 bases. The CDR3 nucleotides are TGCAGTGTCAGGGGAGGGTTCAATCAGCCCCAGCATTTT. Translated: CSVRGGFNQPQHF.

A few counts support this clonotype. The chain combines TRBV3-1 with TRBJ2-3; 11 bases are a match to TRBD2. Per the germline V gene, CDR1 is LGHDT and CDR2 is YNNKEL (reference sequence). The CDR3 consists of 18 residues. J lost 5 bases, V lost 1 base, and 11 bases had no gene match. DNA for the CDR3: TGTGCCAGCAGCCAAGGTATTAGCGGGGGGGCCCGGGGAGATACGCAGTATTTT. It specifies CASSQGISGGARGDTQYF.

This clonotype was recorded many times. The chain employs TRBV11-2 and TRBJ2-7; weak D call: TRBD2 (6 bases). CDR3 length: 13 residues. Germline V lookup: CDR1 SGHAT, CDR2 FQNNGV. The V end lost 3 bases, the J end lost 3 bases, and 9 bases lay between the germline ends. The CDR3 region has the DNA TGTGCCAGCAGCTTTCCGGGGGTCTACGAGCAGTACTTC. It is translated as CASSFPGVYEQYF.

This clonotype has at least ten counts. The chain employs TRBV20-1 and TRBJ1-1, with 9 nucleotides matching TRBD1. The CDR3 is made up of 14 amino acids. CDR1 is DFQATT and CDR2 is SNEGSKA in the germline V gene (reference sequence). V trimming: 4 bases; J trimming: 4 bases; junction bases outside the gene matches: 7. The chain's CDR3 is CSATITGGLTEAFF. The CDR3 nucleotides read TGCAGTGCTACGATTACAGGGGGCCTCACTGAAGCTTTCTTT.

There are many counts of this clonotype. The chain uses TRBV6-1 and TRBJ2-1, with D tentatively TRBD2 (5 bases). CDR3 length: 13 amino acids. Deletions cut 2 bases from V and 12 bases from J, with 14 bases between. The germline gives CDR1 MNHNS, CDR2 SASEGT. In DNA form, the CDR3 reads TGTGCCAGCAGTGAAAGGGTCAAAGGAGGGCAGTTCTTC. Protein product: CASSERVKGGQFF.

This clonotype was picked up many times. The chain employs TRBV6-2 or TRBV6-3 and TRBJ2-1, with a tentative D call TRBD2 (6 bases). The V gene lost 8 bases and the J gene lost 4 bases, with 15 bases spanning the gap. The CDR3 contains 14 residues. Germline V lookup: CDR1 MNHEY, CDR2 SVGEGT. The CDR3 is CASQTRTKYNEQFF. CDR3 nucleotide sequence: TGTGCCAGCCAGACTAGGACAAAGTACAATGAGCAGTTCTTC.

In this sample, this clonotype turned up many times. The chain joins TRBV13 to TRBJ2-2; 15 bases are a match to TRBD2. The V gene's germline CDR1 is PRHDT and CDR2 FYEKMQ (reference sequence). V shed 5 bases and J 6 bases; nucleotides not matched to a gene: 13. CDR3 length equals 19 residues. The CDR3 DNA follows: TGTGCCAGCAGCCCCGGACTAGCGGGGGGGCCCCGGATGGCCGGGGAGCTGTTTTTT. Amino acids: CASSPGLAGGPRMAGELFF.

This clonotype came up many times. The rearrangement joins TRBV28 to TRBJ2-2, with TRBD2 identical over 10 bases. Germline V gene lookup returns CDR1 MDHEN and CDR2 SYDVKM. V lost 6 bases and J lost 3; bases outside the gene matches: 7. The CDR3 runs to 16 residues. CDR3 sequence: CASSQRGGPHTGELFF. The CDR3 DNA follows: TGTGCCAGCAGCCAGCGGGGGGGCCCGCACACCGGGGAGCTGTTTTTT. Using reference TRBV28 and TRBJ2-2 for the parts outside the CDR3, the full variable domain is DVKVTQSSRYLVKRTGEKVFLECVQDMDHENMFWYRQDPGLGLRLIYFSYDVKMKEKGDIPEGYSVSREKKERFSLILESASTNQTSMYLCASSQRGGPHTGELFFGEGSRLTVL.

This rearrangement joins TRBV6-5 to TRBJ1-6, with D tentatively TRBD1 (5 bases). Germline assignment: CDR1 MNHEY and CDR2 SVGAGI. CDR3 length: 15 amino acids. V dropped 0 bases and J dropped 11 bases, with 14 bases sitting between them. The CDR3 region has the DNA TGTGCCAGCAGTTACTCGGTGGGGGAGGGAACACCCCTCCACTTT. This codes for CASSYSVGEGTPLHF.

This clonotype was detected only a few times. The genes are TRBV21-1 and TRBJ2-1; the D call in the table, TRBD1, was not verified against the DNA. TRBV21-1 is a known pseudogene. This CDR3 has 14 amino acids. CDR3 loop: CASSKGELDNEQFF. The CDR3 coding sequence is TGTGCCAGCAGCAAGGGGGAGTTGGACAATGAGCAGTTCTTC.

In the case of this clonotype: A much larger clone differs from this one at a single base, so this may be a read error. The chain's CDR3 is CASSPETRGLSLGTGELFF. The CDR3 DNA reads TGCGCCAGCAGTCCTGAGACGCGGGGGCTGAGTTTGGGTACCGGGGAGCTGTTTTTT. The chain links TRBV4-3 to TRBJ2-2, with D possibly TRBD2 on 7 matching bases. Germline V gene lookup returns CDR1 LGHNA and CDR2 YSLEER. Between the trimmed V and J ends, which lost 6 bases and 5 bases, there was a span of 28 bases. This CDR3 has 19 residues.

This clonotype has a count of ten or more. V usage is TRBV7-2 and J usage is TRBJ2-1; D is possibly TRBD2 (5 bases). This CDR3 spans 13 amino acids. V lost 4 bases and J lost 4, with 8 bases in between. Germline CDR1 reads SGHTA; CDR2 reads FQGNSA. CDR3 coding DNA: TGTGCCAGCAGCTCGGGGTCGTACAATGAGCAGTTCTTC. This sequence encodes CASSSGSYNEQFF.

This clonotype was recorded many times. V is TRBV7-2 and J is TRBJ2-3; 7 bases are a match to TRBD1. CDR3 size: 16 residues. The V gene end was trimmed by 4 bases and the J gene end by 2 bases; junction bases not matched to a gene: 9. Germline-derived CDR1 and CDR2 are SGHTA and FQGNSA. The chain's CDR3 is CASSSGQERPTDTQYF. As DNA, the CDR3 is TGTGCCAGCAGCTCCGGACAGGAACGACCCACAGATACGCAGTATTTT.

The chain links TRBV5-1 to TRBJ2-3; 9 nucleotides agree with TRBD1. The CDR3 runs 14 residues. V lost 6 bases to trimming and J lost 2 bases; unmatched junction nucleotides: 4. Germline values: CDR1 SGHRS, CDR2 YFSETQ. The chain's CDR3 is CASTGQGFTDTQYF. The CDR3 DNA reads as TGCGCCAGCACGGGACAGGGTTTCACAGATACGCAGTATTTT. The whole variable domain, remainder taken from reference TRBV5-1 and TRBJ2-3, is KAGVTQTPRYLIKTRGQQVTLSCSPISGHRSVSWYQQTPGQGLQFLFEYFSETQRNKGNFPGRFSGRQFSNSRSEMNVSTLELGDSALYLCASTGQGFTDTQYFGPGTRLTVL.

This clonotype was counted a few times. The rearrangement links TRBV4-2 to TRBJ2-5; TRBD2 aligns across 11 bases. CDR3 length equals 17 residues. J lost 2 bases, V lost 3 bases, and 8 bases had no gene match. Per germline, CDR1 LGHNA and CDR2 YNFKEQ. CDR3 sequence (DNA): TGTGCCAGCAGCCACTCCCCCCCTAGCGGGGGGCAAGAGACCCAGTACTTC. It translates to CASSHSPPSGGQETQYF.

This sequence joins TRBV7-9 and TRBJ2-7; no reliable D call. Germline-derived CDR1 and CDR2 are SEHNR and FQNEAQ (reference sequence). This CDR3 is 13 amino acids long. The V end was cut by 1 base, the J end by 2 bases, with 6 bases between. The CDR3 region has the DNA TGTGCCAGCAGCTTAGAGGCAGCCTACGAGCAGTACTTC. Its protein product is CASSLEAAYEQYF.

This clonotype was counted ten times or more. This chain uses TRBV5-1 with TRBJ2-2; TRBD1 agrees at 8 bases. The CDR3 sequence is 14 residues long. Trimming removed 4 bases from V and 5 bases from J; junction bases left unmatched: 4. CDR1 SGHRS and CDR2 YFSETQ come from the germline V gene. CDR3 in amino acids: CASSPGQETGELFF. The CDR3 DNA follows: TGCGCCAGCAGCCCGGGACAGGAAACCGGGGAGCTGTTTTTT.

CDR3: CASSRGWNEQFF. CDR3 bases: TGTGCCAGCAGCCGTGGCTGGAATGAGCAGTTCTTC. The V call is TRBV7-2, the J call TRBJ2-1, with unresolved D. Trimming took 5 bases from V and 7 from J, leaving 9 bases between them. CDR3 size: 12 residues. The germline V gene encodes CDR1 SGHTA and CDR2 FQGNSA.

At least ten counts were recorded for this clonotype. This chain uses TRBV7-2 with TRBJ2-3, with D perhaps given as TRBD1 or TRBD2 (5 bases each). The CDR3 length is 14 residues. V lost 1 base, J lost 5 bases, and 10 bases lay in between. In germline, CDR1 is SGHTA, CDR2 FQGNSA. CDR3 sequence: CASSLVPGGDTQYF. CDR3 sequence (DNA): TGTGCCAGCAGCTTAGTCCCTGGGGGAGATACGCAGTATTTT.

This clonotype occurred many times. The chain joins TRBV14 to TRBJ1-4, with D perhaps TRBD1 (5 bases). V lost 2 bases and J lost 9, with 16 bases in between. Germline CDR1 is SGHDN and CDR2 is FVKESK. CDR3 length equals 15 residues. The CDR3 loop is CASSQPGTSGQKLFF. The CDR3 DNA is TGTGCCAGCAGCCAACCCGGGACGTCCGGGCAAAAACTGTTTTTT.

V gene TRBV19 combines with J gene TRBJ2-3; 7 nucleotides match TRBD1. V was pared by 4 bases and J by 6 bases, with 7 bases of the junction left unmatched. The length of the CDR3 is 14 residues. Germline lookup yields CDR1 LNHDA and CDR2 SQIVND (reference sequence). The CDR3 sequence is CASSTTGLRDTQYF. The CDR3 region has the DNA TGTGCCAGTAGTACGACAGGGTTGCGGGATACGCAGTATTTT.

The CDR3 here is CASSLDWGTYEQYF. DNA for the CDR3: TGCGCCAGCAGCTTGGATTGGGGAACTTACGAGCAGTACTTC. The V gene is TRBV5-1, the J gene TRBJ2-7; no definite D call. V was cut by 0 bases and J by 4 bases, with 11 bases left in between. This CDR3 spans 14 amino acids. Germline CDR1 is SGHRS and CDR2 is YFSETQ. Filled out from reference TRBV5-1 and TRBJ2-7, the complete variable domain reads KAGVTQTPRYLIKTRGQQVTLSCSPISGHRSVSWYQQTPGQGLQFLFEYFSETQRNKGNFPGRFSGRQFSNSRSEMNVSTLELGDSALYLCASSLDWGTYEQYFGPGTRLTVT.

This clonotype appeared a few times. V gene TRBV10-3 combines with J gene TRBJ1-2, with a weak D call TRBD1 (5 bases). V was pared by 6 bases and J by 1 base, with 12 bases between. The CDR3 contains 14 residues. The germline CDR1 and CDR2 sequences are ENHRY and SYGVKD. The CDR3 is CAIRTGEINYGYTF. For the CDR3, the DNA is TGTGCCATCAGAACAGGAGAAATTAACTATGGCTACACCTTC.

This clonotype was counted between two and nine times. The chain combines TRBV28 with TRBJ1-5; unclear D gene. The CDR3 extends over 12 amino acids. Germline V gene lookup returns CDR1 MDHEN and CDR2 SYDVKM. V was shortened by 6 bases and J by 4 bases, with 7 bases between the two germline ends. CDR3 nucleotides: TGTGCCAGCAGGAGCCTTAATCAGCCCCAGCATTTT. Translation: CASRSLNQPQHF.

In this sample, this clonotype turned up a few times. The chain has TRBV5-1 and TRBJ1-1, with 8 bases lining up with TRBD1. CDR1 and CDR2 (germline): SGHRS, YFSETQ. This CDR3 is 15 amino acids long. Trimming removed 4 bases from V and 4 bases from J; junction bases left unmatched: 9. The DNA of the CDR3 is TGCGCCAGCAGCCTTGGGACAGGAAGGGTCACTGAAGCTTTCTTT. Amino acid sequence: CASSLGTGRVTEAFF.

V and J are TRBV7-9 and TRBJ2-3, with D possibly TRBD1 on 5 matching bases. Germline V gene sequence: CDR1 SEHNR, CDR2 FQNEAQ (reference sequence). V was shortened by 4 bases and J by 5 bases, with 16 bases between the two germline ends. CDR3 length equals 15 residues. CDR3 loop: CASSSPRVRRDTQYF. The CDR3 DNA reads as TGTGCCAGCAGCTCGCCCAGGGTAAGAAGAGATACGCAGTATTTT.

In DNA form, the CDR3 reads TGCAGTGCTAGAGATATGGTCCGCTCTGGGGCCAACGTCCTGACTTTC. It encodes CSARDMVRSGANVLTF. The rearrangement links TRBV20-1 to TRBJ2-6; no reliable D call. The CDR3 is 16 amino acids. V lost 0 bases and J lost 0, with 9 bases in between. Germline-derived CDR1 and CDR2 are DFQATT and SNEGSKA (reference sequence).

This clonotype was recorded at least ten times. This chain connects TRBV27 to TRBJ2-2; 12 nucleotides line up with TRBD2. After removal of 6 bases from V and 4 bases from J, the junction contained 9 bases not matched to a gene. CDR3 size: 17 residues. Germline CDR1 is MNHEY and CDR2 is SMNVEV (reference sequence). The DNA of the CDR3 is TGTGCCAGCAGGCGCAAACTAGCGGGGGGTATCACCGGGGAGCTGTTTTTT. Translated: CASRRKLAGGITGELFF.

There are many counts of this clonotype. The chain carries TRBV25-1 and TRBJ2-3; TRBD2 agrees at 7 bases. V trimming: 1 base; J trimming: 0 bases; junction bases outside the gene matches: 4. The CDR3 extends over 16 amino acids. Germline loops: CDR1 MGHDK, CDR2 SYGVNS. DNA for the CDR3: TGTGCCAGCAGTGAATGGGAGGGGCGAAGCACAGATACGCAGTATTTT. It translates to CASSEWEGRSTDTQYF.

Many counts were recorded for this clonotype. The rearrangement uses TRBV7-2 and TRBJ2-3; the match to TRBD2 covers 12 bases. The germline V gene has CDR1 SGHTA and CDR2 FQGNSA. The CDR3 sequence is 16 residues long. With 5 bases clipped from V and 2 bases from J, the junction kept 5 bases outside the gene matches. This CDR3 reads CASSAPSGGATDTQYF. In DNA form, the CDR3 reads TGTGCCAGCAGCGCCCCTAGCGGGGGGGCCACAGATACGCAGTATTTT.

The sample holds many counts of this clonotype. No DNA is shown, since the ends of the CDR3 on it are uncertain; the CDR3 is the one TCRdb lists. The V gene is TRBV27, the J gene TRBJ2-5; TRBD1 was called by the table and not checked on the DNA. Germline CDR1 and CDR2: MNHEY and SMNVEV (reference sequence). The CDR3 numbers 13 amino acids, ends counted. The CDR3 sequence is CASSFGPGETQYF.

This clonotype has a count of ten or more. The V call is TRBV12-3 or TRBV12-4, the J call TRBJ1-2; perhaps TRBD1 as D (5 bases). This CDR3 comprises 12 residues. V lost 7 bases, J lost 5 bases, and 11 bases lay in between. Written as DNA, the CDR3 is TGTGCCAGCAACAAGGGGCGGTATGGCTACACCTTC. Amino acids: CASNKGRYGYTF.